This TCR beta chain was captured by sequencing in a study of PD-1 blockade in classical Hodgkin lymphoma. Study context: With a 2-week interval, patients received intravenous nivolumab at 3 mg/kg.

A note on this clone: Its antigen is not identified.

Exposure to brentuximab vedotin varied, and each patient had relapsed following autologous stem cell transplantation. Findings and caveats of the study: Individuals initiating nivolumab under 1 year after ASCT were excluded. Lower baseline TCR diversity was reported for newly diagnosed patients than for healthy donors.

Clones were read by immunoSEQ multiplex PCR, and TCRdb kept only the in-frame ones, dropping some. In the table there are approximately 160,000 clones, around 73% of which are singletons. Trimming stripped 4 bases from V and 3 bases from J, with 15 bases between. Germline loops: CDR1 ENHRY, CDR2 SYGVKD. This CDR3 comprises 15 residues. The input for sequencing was peripheral blood mononuclear cells (PBMCs), taken before the second cycle of nivolumab. This chain uses TRBV10-3 with TRBJ1-1, with D uncertain. The sequence was collected from a human donor with classical Hodgkin lymphoma. The CDR3 DNA follows: TGTGCCATCAGTGCCTCAGCGGGGAGGGACACTGAAGCTTTCTTT. Translation: CAISASAGRDTEAFF.